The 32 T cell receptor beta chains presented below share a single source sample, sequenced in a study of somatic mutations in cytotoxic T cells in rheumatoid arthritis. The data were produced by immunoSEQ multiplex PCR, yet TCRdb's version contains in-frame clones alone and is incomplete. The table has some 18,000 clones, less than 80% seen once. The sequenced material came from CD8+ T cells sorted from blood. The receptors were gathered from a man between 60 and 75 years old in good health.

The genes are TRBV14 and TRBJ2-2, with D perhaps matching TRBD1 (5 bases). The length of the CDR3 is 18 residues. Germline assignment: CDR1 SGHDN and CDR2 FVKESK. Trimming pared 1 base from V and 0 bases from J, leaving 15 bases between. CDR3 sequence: CASSQGDSIVANTGELFF. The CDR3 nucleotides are TGTGCCAGCAGCCAAGGAGACAGCATAGTCGCGAACACCGGGGAGCTGTTTTTT. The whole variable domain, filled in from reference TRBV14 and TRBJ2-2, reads EAGVTQFPSHSVIEKGQTVTLRCDPISGHDNLYWYRRVMGKEIKFLLHFVKESKQDESGMPNNRFLAERTGGTYSTLKVQPAELEDSGVYFCASSQGDSIVANTGELFFGEGSRLTVL.

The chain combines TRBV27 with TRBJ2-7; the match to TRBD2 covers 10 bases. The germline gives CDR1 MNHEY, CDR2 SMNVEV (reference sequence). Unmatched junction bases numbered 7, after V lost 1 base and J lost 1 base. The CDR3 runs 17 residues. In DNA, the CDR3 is TGTGCCAGCAGTTTATTTAGCACTAGCGGGATATCCTACGAGCAGTACTTC. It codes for CASSLFSTSGISYEQYF.

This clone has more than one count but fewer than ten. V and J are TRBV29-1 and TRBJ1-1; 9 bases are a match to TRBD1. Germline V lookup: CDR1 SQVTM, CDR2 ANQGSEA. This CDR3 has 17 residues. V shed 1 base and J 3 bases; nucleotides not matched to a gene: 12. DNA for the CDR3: TGCAGCGTTGAAGTCCCCCGGGACAGGGTAATTGACACTGAAGCTTTCTTT. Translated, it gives CSVEVPRDRVIDTEAFF.

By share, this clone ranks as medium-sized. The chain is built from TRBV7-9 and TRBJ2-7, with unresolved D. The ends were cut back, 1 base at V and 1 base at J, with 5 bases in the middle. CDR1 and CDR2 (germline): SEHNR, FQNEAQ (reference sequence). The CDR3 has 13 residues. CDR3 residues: CASSLDLSYEQYF. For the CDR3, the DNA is TGTGCCAGCAGCTTAGACTTATCCTACGAGCAGTACTTC.

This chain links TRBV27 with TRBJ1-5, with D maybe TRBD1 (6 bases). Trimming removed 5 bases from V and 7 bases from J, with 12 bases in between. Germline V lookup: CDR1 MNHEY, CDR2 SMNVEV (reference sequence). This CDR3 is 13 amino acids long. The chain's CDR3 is CASSPDRLQPQHF. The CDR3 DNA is TGTGCCAGCAGTCCTGACAGGTTGCAGCCCCAGCATTTT.

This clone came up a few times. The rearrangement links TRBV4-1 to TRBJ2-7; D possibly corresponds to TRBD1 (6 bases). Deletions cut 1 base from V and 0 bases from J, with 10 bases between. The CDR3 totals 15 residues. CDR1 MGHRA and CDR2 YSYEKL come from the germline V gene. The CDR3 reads CASSQVVGGSYEQYF. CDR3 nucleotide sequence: TGCGCCAGCAGCCAAGTTGTAGGGGGCTCCTACGAGCAGTACTTC.

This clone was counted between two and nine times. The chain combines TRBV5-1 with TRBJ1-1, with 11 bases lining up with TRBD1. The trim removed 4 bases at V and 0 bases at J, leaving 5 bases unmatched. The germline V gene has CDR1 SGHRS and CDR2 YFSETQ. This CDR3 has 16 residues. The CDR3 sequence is CASSPGTGGMNTEAFF. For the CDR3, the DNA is TGCGCCAGCAGCCCAGGGACAGGGGGTATGAACACTGAAGCTTTCTTT.

The CDR3 nucleotides read TGTGCCAGCACCGGCCGGGACTCCTCCTACGAGCAGTACTTC. Its translation is CASTGRDSSYEQYF. This sequence joins TRBV9 and TRBJ2-5; tentatively, D is TRBD2 (6 bases). The DNA end favors TRBJ2-7, so the J call may be wrong. The germline CDR1 and CDR2 sequences are SGDLS and YYNGEE. The CDR3 consists of 14 residues.

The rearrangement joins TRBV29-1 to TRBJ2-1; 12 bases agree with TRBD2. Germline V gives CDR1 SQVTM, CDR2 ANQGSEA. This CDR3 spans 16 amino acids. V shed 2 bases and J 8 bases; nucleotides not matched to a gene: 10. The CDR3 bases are TGCAGCGTTGAACCCCTCCTAGCGGGGGGGCCGTATGAGCAGTTCTTC. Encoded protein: CSVEPLLAGGPYEQFF.

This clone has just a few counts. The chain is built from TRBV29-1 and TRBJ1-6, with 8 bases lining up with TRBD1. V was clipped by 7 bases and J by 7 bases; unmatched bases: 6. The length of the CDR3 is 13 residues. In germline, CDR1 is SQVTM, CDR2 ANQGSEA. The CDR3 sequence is CSARTGSNSPLHF. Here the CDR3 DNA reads TGCAGCGCCCGGACAGGGAGCAATTCACCCCTCCACTTT.

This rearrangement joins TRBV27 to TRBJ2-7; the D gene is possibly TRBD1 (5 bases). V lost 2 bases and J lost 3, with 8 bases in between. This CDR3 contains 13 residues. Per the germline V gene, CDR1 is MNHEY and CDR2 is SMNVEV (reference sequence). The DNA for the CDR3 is TGTGCCAGCAGTTTAAGGACAAACTACGAGCAGTACTTC. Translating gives CASSLRTNYEQYF.

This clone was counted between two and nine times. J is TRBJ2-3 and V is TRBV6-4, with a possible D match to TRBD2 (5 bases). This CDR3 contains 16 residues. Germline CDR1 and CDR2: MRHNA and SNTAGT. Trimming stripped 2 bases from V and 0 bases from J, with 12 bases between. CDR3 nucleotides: TGTGCCAGCAGTGACGAGGCGGGTTCTAGCACAGATACGCAGTATTTT. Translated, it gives CASSDEAGSSTDTQYF.

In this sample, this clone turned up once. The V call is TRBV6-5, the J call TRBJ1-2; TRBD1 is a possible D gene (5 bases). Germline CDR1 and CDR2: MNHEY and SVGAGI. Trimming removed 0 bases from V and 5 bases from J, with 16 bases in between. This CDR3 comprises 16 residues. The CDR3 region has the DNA TGTGCCAGCAGTTACTCGTATACAGGACGCCCTTATGGCTACACCTTC. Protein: CASSYSYTGRPYGYTF.

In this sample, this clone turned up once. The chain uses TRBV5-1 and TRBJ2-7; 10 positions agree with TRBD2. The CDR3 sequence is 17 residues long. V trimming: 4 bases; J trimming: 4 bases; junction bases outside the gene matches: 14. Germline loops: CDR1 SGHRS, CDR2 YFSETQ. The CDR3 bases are TGCGCCAGCAGCCCGACTTTCGGGCTAGCGGGAGAGTACGAGCAGTACTTC. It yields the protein CASSPTFGLAGEYEQYF.

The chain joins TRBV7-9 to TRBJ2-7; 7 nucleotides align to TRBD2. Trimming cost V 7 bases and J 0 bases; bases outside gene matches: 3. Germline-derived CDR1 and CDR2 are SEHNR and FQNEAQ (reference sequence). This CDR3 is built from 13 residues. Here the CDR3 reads CASTGDYSYEQYF. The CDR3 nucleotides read TGTGCCAGCACGGGGGACTACTCCTACGAGCAGTACTTC.

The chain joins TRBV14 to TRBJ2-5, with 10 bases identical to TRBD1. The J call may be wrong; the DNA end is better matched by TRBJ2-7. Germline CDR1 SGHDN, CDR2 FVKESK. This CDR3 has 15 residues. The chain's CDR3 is CASSHPGQGTHEQYF. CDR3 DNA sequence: TGTGCCAGCAGCCACCCGGGACAGGGGACCCACGAGCAGTACTTC.

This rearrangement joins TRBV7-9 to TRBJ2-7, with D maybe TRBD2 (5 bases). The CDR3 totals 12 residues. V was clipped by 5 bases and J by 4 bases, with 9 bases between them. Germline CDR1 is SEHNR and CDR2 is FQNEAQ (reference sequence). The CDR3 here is CASSPSGYEQYF. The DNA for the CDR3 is TGTGCCAGCAGCCCTTCGGGATACGAGCAGTACTTC. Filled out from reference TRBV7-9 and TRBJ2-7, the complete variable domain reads DTGVSQNPRHKITKRGQNVTFRCDPISEHNRLYWYRQTLGQGPEFLTYFQNEAQLEKSRLLSDRFSAERPKGSFSTLEIQRTEQGDSAMYLCASSPSGYEQYFGPGTRLTVT.

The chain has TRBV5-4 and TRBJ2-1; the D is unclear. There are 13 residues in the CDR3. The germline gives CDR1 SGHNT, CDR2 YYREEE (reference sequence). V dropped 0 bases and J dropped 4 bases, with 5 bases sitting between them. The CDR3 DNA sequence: TGTGCCAGCAGCTTGGTTCAATACAATGAGCAGTTCTTC. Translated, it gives CASSLVQYNEQFF.

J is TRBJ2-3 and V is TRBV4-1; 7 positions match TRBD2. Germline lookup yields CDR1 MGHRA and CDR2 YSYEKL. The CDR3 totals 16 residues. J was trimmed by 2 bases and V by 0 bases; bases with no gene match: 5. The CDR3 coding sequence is TGCGCCAGCAGCCAAGAAGCGGGACTTCTCACAGATACGCAGTATTTT. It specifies CASSQEAGLLTDTQYF.

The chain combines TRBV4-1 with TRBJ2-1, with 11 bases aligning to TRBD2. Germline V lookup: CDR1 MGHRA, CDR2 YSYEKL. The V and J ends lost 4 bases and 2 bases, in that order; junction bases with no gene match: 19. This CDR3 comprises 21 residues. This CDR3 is CASSPGPSGTSGKSAYNEQFF. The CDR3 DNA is TGCGCCAGCAGCCCCGGGCCCTCTGGGACTAGCGGTAAATCCGCCTACAATGAGCAGTTCTTC.

CDR3 amino acids: CASSTYSGSTDTQYF. The CDR3 DNA reads TGTGCCAGTAGTACCTATAGCGGAAGCACAGATACGCAGTATTTT. This sequence joins TRBV19 and TRBJ2-3; D may be TRBD2 (6 bases). Trimming took off 4 bases at V and 0 bases at J, with 11 bases between the two ends. Germline V gives CDR1 LNHDA, CDR2 SQIVND (reference sequence). The CDR3 covers 15 residues.

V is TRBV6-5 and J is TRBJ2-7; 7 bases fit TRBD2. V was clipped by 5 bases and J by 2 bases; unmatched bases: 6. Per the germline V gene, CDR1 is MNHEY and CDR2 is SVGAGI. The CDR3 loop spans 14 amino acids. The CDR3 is CASSTGGNTYEQYF. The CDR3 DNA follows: TGTGCCAGCAGTACCGGGGGGAACACCTACGAGCAGTACTTC.

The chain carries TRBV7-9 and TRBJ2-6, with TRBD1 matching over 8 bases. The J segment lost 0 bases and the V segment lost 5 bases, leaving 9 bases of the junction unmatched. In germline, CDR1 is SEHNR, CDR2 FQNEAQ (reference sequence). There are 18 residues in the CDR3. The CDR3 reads CASSPGTGSHSGANVLTF. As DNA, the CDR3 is TGTGCCAGCAGCCCCGGGACAGGATCCCACTCTGGGGCCAACGTCCTGACTTTC.

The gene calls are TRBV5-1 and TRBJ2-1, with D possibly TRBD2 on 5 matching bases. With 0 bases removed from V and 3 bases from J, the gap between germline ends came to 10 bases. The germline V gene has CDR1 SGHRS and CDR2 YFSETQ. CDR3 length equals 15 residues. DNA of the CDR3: TGCGCCAGCAGCTTGGGGGCGGGCAACTACAATGAGCAGTTCTTC. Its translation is CASSLGAGNYNEQFF.

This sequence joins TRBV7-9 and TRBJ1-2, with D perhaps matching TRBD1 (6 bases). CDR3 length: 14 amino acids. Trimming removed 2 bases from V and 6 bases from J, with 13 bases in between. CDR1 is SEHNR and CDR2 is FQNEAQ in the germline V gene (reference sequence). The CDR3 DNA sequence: TGTGCCAGCAGCTTATCGTCACAGGGCCATGGCTACACCTTC. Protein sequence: CASSLSSQGHGYTF. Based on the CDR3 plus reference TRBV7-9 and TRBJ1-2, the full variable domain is DTGVSQNPRHKITKRGQNVTFRCDPISEHNRLYWYRQTLGQGPEFLTYFQNEAQLEKSRLLSDRFSAERPKGSFSTLEIQRTEQGDSAMYLCASSLSSQGHGYTFGSGTRLTVV.

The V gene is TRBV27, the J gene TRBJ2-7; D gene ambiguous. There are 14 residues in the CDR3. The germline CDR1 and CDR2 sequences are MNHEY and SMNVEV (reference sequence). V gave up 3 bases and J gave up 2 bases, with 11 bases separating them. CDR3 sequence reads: CASSFAAGPYEQYF. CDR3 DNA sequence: TGTGCCAGCAGTTTTGCTGCAGGCCCCTACGAGCAGTACTTC.

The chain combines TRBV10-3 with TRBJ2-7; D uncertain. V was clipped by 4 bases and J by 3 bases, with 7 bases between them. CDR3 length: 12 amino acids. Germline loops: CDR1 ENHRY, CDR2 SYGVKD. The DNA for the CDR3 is TGTGCCATCAGTGCCCAGGACTACGAGCAGTACTTC. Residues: CAISAQDYEQYF.

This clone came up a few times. CDR3 region: CSADRNTEAFF. CDR3 DNA sequence: TGCAGTGCGGACAGGAACACTGAAGCTTTCTTT. V and J are TRBV20-1 and TRBJ1-1, with D perhaps TRBD1 (6 bases). Germline V gene data show CDR1 as DFQATT and CDR2 as SNEGSKA (reference sequence). This CDR3 comprises 11 residues. Trimming cost V 6 bases and J 1 base, with 6 bases left between them.

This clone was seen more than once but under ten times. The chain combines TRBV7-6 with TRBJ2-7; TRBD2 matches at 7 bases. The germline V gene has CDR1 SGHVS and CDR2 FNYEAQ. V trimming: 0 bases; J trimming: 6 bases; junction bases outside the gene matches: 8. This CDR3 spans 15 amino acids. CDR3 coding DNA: TGTGCCAGCAGCTTAGCTGCGACTAGCATCCGCGAGCAGTACTTC. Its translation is CASSLAATSIREQYF.

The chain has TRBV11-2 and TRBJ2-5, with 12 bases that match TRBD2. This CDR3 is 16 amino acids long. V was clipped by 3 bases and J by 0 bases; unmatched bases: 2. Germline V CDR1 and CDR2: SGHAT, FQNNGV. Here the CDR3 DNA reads TGTGCCAGCAGCTTTGGACTAGCGGGAAACCAAGAGACCCAGTACTTC. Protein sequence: CASSFGLAGNQETQYF.

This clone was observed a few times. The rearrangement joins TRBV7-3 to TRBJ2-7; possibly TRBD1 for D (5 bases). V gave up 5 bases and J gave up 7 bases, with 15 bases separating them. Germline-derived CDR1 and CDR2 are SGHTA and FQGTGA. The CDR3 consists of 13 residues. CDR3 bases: TGTGCCAGCAGCCCGACAGACGACAGTGAGCAGTACTTC. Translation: CASSPTDDSEQYF.

This CDR3 is CASSFLQGTQYF. Here the CDR3 DNA reads TGTGCCAGCAGTTTCCTTCAGGGGACCCAGTACTTC. The genes are TRBV27 and TRBJ2-5; D possibly corresponds to TRBD1 (5 bases). This CDR3 has 12 amino acids. The germline CDR1 and CDR2 sequences are MNHEY and SMNVEV (reference sequence). Between the trimmed V and J ends, which lost 3 bases and 7 bases, there was a span of 9 bases.